The 28 T cell receptor beta chains in this list originate from one sample, sequenced in a study of blood T cell repertoires in COVID-19. Measured with immunoSEQ multiplex PCR; TCRdb has only the in-frame clones, and not every one. Of roughly 500,000 clones listed, roughly 90% are singletons. Sequencing was done on a sample of PBMCs or T cells enriched from blood (not recorded which). The receptor source for this set is a woman aged 40 to 55 who had recovered from COVID-19.

The rearrangement joins TRBV4-2 to TRBJ1-2; 7 positions match TRBD1. In germline, CDR1 is LGHNA, CDR2 YNFKEQ. The CDR3 runs to 14 residues. The ends lost 4 bases at V and 4 bases at J; junction bases unmatched: 6. This CDR3 is CASSPETGSYGYTF. The CDR3 DNA sequence: TGTGCCAGCAGCCCCGAGACAGGGAGCTATGGCTACACCTTC.

The V and J genes are TRBV7-8 and TRBJ2-6; the match to TRBD2 covers 7 bases. Germline values: CDR1 SGHVS, CDR2 FQNEAQ. Losses at the gene ends were 1 base for V and 0 bases for J; bases not matched to a gene: 6. The CDR3 spans 18 residues. CDR3 region: CASSLGREVVSGANVLTF. The CDR3 DNA reads as TGTGCCAGCAGCTTAGGACGGGAGGTAGTCTCTGGGGCCAACGTCCTGACTTTC.

This rearrangement joins TRBV6-4 to TRBJ1-5; D gene ambiguous. The V gene's germline CDR1 is MRHNA and CDR2 SNTAGT. There are 15 residues in the CDR3. The V and J ends lost 5 bases and 1 base respectively, with 12 bases between them. The CDR3 region is CASSPLGGSNQPQHF. Written as DNA, the CDR3 is TGTGCCAGCAGTCCCCTAGGTGGGAGCAATCAGCCCCAGCATTTT.

This rearrangement joins TRBV7-2 to TRBJ2-7, with TRBD1 matching 9 bases. Per the germline V gene, CDR1 is SGHTA and CDR2 is FQGNSA. The V segment lost 4 bases and the J segment 3 bases; nucleotides outside the gene matches: 7. The CDR3 runs 15 residues. The CDR3 DNA reads as TGTGCCAGCAGCTCCGTGACAGGGGGTAGCTACGAGCAGTACTTC. Translating it yields CASSSVTGGSYEQYF.

V and J are TRBV7-2 and TRBJ2-1; 8 bases are a match to TRBD2. CDR1 is SGHTA, CDR2 FQGNSA, per germline. The CDR3 is 16 residues long. V trimming: 2 bases; J trimming: 0 bases; junction bases outside the gene matches: 3. The CDR3 nucleotides are TGTGCCAGCAGCTTACGGGGGGGGGCCTCCTACAATGAGCAGTTCTTC. Translated, it gives CASSLRGGASYNEQFF.

The CDR3 DNA is TGTGCCAGCTCACCTCTGCAAGGGGATTACTATGGCTACACCTTC. This gives the protein CASSPLQGDYYGYTF. V gene TRBV18 combines with J gene TRBJ1-2, with a possible D match to TRBD1 (5 bases). There are 15 residues in the CDR3. The V end lost 3 bases, the J end lost 3 bases, and 14 bases lay between the germline ends. Germline CDR1 is KGHSH and CDR2 is LQKENI.

The CDR3 nucleotides are TGTGCCAGCAGCCCGGGACTAGCGGGAGGCACCTTACTCTCCTACGAGCAGTACTTC. This encodes CASSPGLAGGTLLSYEQYF. The chain is built from TRBV3-1 (or the pseudogene TRBV3-2) and TRBJ2-7; 15 bases align to TRBD2. Losses at the gene ends were 4 bases for V and 0 bases for J; bases not matched to a gene: 10. The CDR3 is made up of 19 amino acids. Germline V gives CDR1 LGHDT, CDR2 YNNKEL (reference sequence).

The rearrangement uses TRBV2 and TRBJ2-1; 7 bases align to TRBD2. V lost 6 bases to trimming and J lost 2 bases; unmatched junction nucleotides: 7. Germline V gives CDR1 SNHLY, CDR2 FYNNEI. This CDR3 region has 15 residues. The CDR3 spells CASRRPSGPYNEQFF. The CDR3 coding sequence is TGTGCCAGCAGGCGACCTAGCGGCCCCTACAATGAGCAGTTCTTC.

The chain employs TRBV4-2 and TRBJ2-3, with TRBD2 matching over 10 bases. CDR1 and CDR2 from the germline V gene are LGHNA and YNFKEQ. The J segment lost 3 bases and the V segment lost 0 bases, leaving 6 bases of the junction unmatched. The CDR3 contains 17 residues. CDR3 sequence (DNA): TGTGCCAGCAGCCAAGATCCCCGGACTAGCGGAACAGATACGCAGTATTTT. This sequence encodes CASSQDPRTSGTDTQYF.

The sample holds one count of this clone. The chain has TRBV3-1 (or the pseudogene TRBV3-2) and TRBJ2-4, with TRBD1 identical over 9 bases. Looked up from germline, CDR1 is LGHDT and CDR2 is YNNKEL (reference sequence). Germline trimming cut 4 bases from V and 0 bases from J; bases unmatched to any gene: 4. The CDR3 consists of 16 residues. CDR3 bases: TGTGCCAGCAGCCCGACAGGGGGTATAGCCAAAAACATTCAGTACTTC. Amino acids: CASSPTGGIAKNIQYF.

The chain carries TRBV30 and TRBJ1-3; D might be TRBD1 (6 bases). Trimming pared 8 bases from V and 4 bases from J, leaving 18 bases between. Germline V gene sequence: CDR1 GTSNPN, CDR2 SVGIG (reference sequence). This CDR3 spans 14 amino acids. CDR3 loop: CARQEKGSGNTIYF. The CDR3 bases are TGTGCCAGACAGGAGAAGGGTAGCGGAAACACCATATATTTT.

This clone was found a few times. The J gene is TRBJ1-3, the V gene TRBV18; D might be TRBD1 (5 bases). The CDR3 sequence is 17 residues long. Germline values: CDR1 KGHSH, CDR2 LQKENI. V lost 4 bases to trimming and J lost 4 bases, with 20 bases between them. Here the CDR3 reads CASSQVRQGTSGNTIYF. The CDR3 bases are TGTGCCAGCTCACAGGTTCGGCAGGGAACATCAGGAAACACCATATATTTT.

This chain links TRBV14 with TRBJ1-3; the D is unclear. The CDR3 runs to 14 residues. V lost 4 bases and J 0 bases, leaving 7 bases between the germline ends. The germline V gene encodes CDR1 SGHDN and CDR2 FVKESK. The CDR3: CASSLQVSGNTIYF. The CDR3 coding sequence is TGTGCCAGCAGCCTTCAGGTCTCTGGAAACACCATATATTTT.

The chain employs TRBV9 and TRBJ2-2; 7 nucleotides align to TRBD2. The V segment lost 5 bases and the J segment 1 base; nucleotides outside the gene matches: 5. The V gene's germline CDR1 is SGDLS and CDR2 YYNGEE. CDR3 length: 15 residues. In DNA, the CDR3 is TGTGCCAGCAGAGCAAGCGGGGTGAACACCGGGGAGCTGTTTTTT. Translated, it gives CASRASGVNTGELFF.

This chain joins TRBV11-2 and TRBJ1-1, with D perhaps matching TRBD1 (5 bases). Germline-derived CDR1 and CDR2 are SGHAT and FQNNGV. CDR3 length: 14 amino acids. Trimming pared 1 base from V and 1 base from J, leaving 7 bases between. CDR3 bases: TGTGCCAGCAGCTTAGCGGGGGGGAACACTGAAGCTTTCTTT. Its protein product is CASSLAGGNTEAFF.

V and J are TRBV6-2 or TRBV6-3 and TRBJ2-5, with a possible D match to TRBD2 (6 bases). CDR1 MNHEY and CDR2 SVGEGT come from the germline V gene. Trimming removed 2 bases from V and 4 bases from J, with 11 bases in between. There are 14 residues in the CDR3. The CDR3: CASSYPGVVETQYF. CDR3 bases: TGTGCCAGCAGTTACCCGGGGGTGGTAGAGACCCAGTACTTC.

The CDR3 bases are TGTGCCAGCGGGGGCAGGGGAGAGACCCAGTACTTC. Translation: CASGGRGETQYF. The chain is built from TRBV2 and TRBJ2-5; perhaps TRBD1 as D (6 bases). This CDR3 spans 12 amino acids. CDR1 SNHLY and CDR2 FYNNEI come from the germline V gene. The V end lost 8 bases, the J end lost 4 bases, and 11 bases lay between the germline ends. The full variable domain, rest sourced from reference TRBV2 and TRBJ2-5, is EPEVTQTPSHQVTQMGQEVILRCVPISNHLYFYWYRQILGQKVEFLVSFYNNEISEKSEIFDDQFSVERPDGSNFTLKIRSTKLEDSAMYFCASGGRGETQYFGPGTRLLVL.

The chain is built from TRBV27 and TRBJ1-2, with a possible D match to TRBD1 (6 bases). V lost 4 bases to trimming and J lost 2 bases, with 14 bases between them. The CDR3 is 15 residues long. Looked up from germline, CDR1 is MNHEY and CDR2 is SMNVEV (reference sequence). This chain's CDR3 is CASSYSGTSNYGYTF. In nucleotides, the CDR3 is TGTGCCAGCAGTTACTCCGGGACATCGAACTATGGCTACACCTTC.

This clone occurred once. This chain uses TRBV6-2 or TRBV6-3 with TRBJ1-5, with 10 bases identical to TRBD1. Germline V gene data show CDR1 as MNHEY and CDR2 as SVGEGT. The CDR3 loop spans 15 amino acids. Trimming removed 4 bases from V and 5 bases from J; junction bases left unmatched: 5. CDR3 residues: CASSSRDRGHQPQHF. CDR3 nucleotide sequence: TGTGCCAGCAGTTCCCGGGACAGGGGACATCAGCCCCAGCATTTT.

The chain recombines TRBV24-1 with TRBJ1-1, with TRBD1 matching over 9 bases. With 5 bases clipped from V and 6 bases from J, the junction kept 6 bases outside the gene matches. Germline V gene sequence: CDR1 KGHDR, CDR2 SFDVKD. This CDR3 region has 14 residues. The CDR3 nucleotides read TGTGCCACCAGTGCCGGGACAGGGTACCCTGAAGCTTTCTTT. Protein sequence: CATSAGTGYPEAFF.

The chain links TRBV19 to TRBJ1-1, with D possibly TRBD1 on 5 matching bases. V was pared by 5 bases and J by 4 bases, with 11 bases between. Germline V gene sequence: CDR1 LNHDA, CDR2 SQIVND (reference sequence). The CDR3 is made up of 13 amino acids. CDR3 region: CASSVRVSTEAFF. CDR3 DNA sequence: TGTGCCAGTAGTGTCAGGGTGAGCACTGAAGCTTTCTTT.

The V and J genes are TRBV7-8 and TRBJ1-5, with a weak D call TRBD1 (5 bases). The V end lost 5 bases, the J end lost 3 bases, and 17 bases lay between the germline ends. CDR3 length: 16 residues. Germline V gene data show CDR1 as SGHVS and CDR2 as FQNEAQ. The CDR3 protein is CASSGRVRGNNQPQHF. In DNA, the CDR3 is TGTGCCAGCAGCGGAAGGGTTCGGGGGAACAATCAGCCCCAGCATTTT.

The chain joins TRBV28 to TRBJ2-7, with 10 positions matching TRBD1. The CDR3 extends over 14 amino acids. V was pared by 5 bases and J by 5 bases, with 6 bases of the junction left unmatched. CDR1 MDHEN and CDR2 SYDVKM come from the germline V gene. The CDR3, as DNA: TGTGCCAGCAGTGAAGACAGGGGGCTCGACGAGCAGTACTTC. Translation: CASSEDRGLDEQYF.

This clone has more than one count but fewer than ten. This chain uses TRBV27 with TRBJ2-5; no reliable D call. This CDR3 is 13 amino acids long. Trimming stripped 5 bases from V and 8 bases from J, with 15 bases between. Germline CDR1 MNHEY, CDR2 SMNVEV (reference sequence). CDR3 bases: TGTGCCAGCAGTAAGAATAGATCGCCAACCCAGTACTTC. This codes for CASSKNRSPTQYF.

The chain recombines TRBV3-1 (or the pseudogene TRBV3-2) with TRBJ1-2, with D perhaps TRBD1 (5 bases). CDR3 length: 18 amino acids. The V end was cut by 0 bases, the J end by 2 bases, with 19 bases between. In germline, CDR1 is LGHDT, CDR2 YNNKEL (reference sequence). The CDR3 DNA sequence: TGTGCCAGCAGCCAAGATCTTAGTGCAGGGCGAACAAACTATGGCTACACCTTC. This sequence encodes CASSQDLSAGRTNYGYTF.

The chain recombines TRBV7-2 with TRBJ2-1, with TRBD1 matching over 7 bases. The ends lost 5 bases at V and 4 bases at J; junction bases unmatched: 11. The CDR3 contains 16 residues. Germline CDR1 and CDR2: SGHTA and FQGNSA. The CDR3 reads CASSLNPPTGYNEQFF. The CDR3 coding sequence is TGTGCCAGCAGCCTCAATCCCCCGACAGGGTACAATGAGCAGTTCTTC.

The table lists this clone with a count of one. V gene TRBV2 combines with J gene TRBJ2-7, with 7 bases fitting TRBD1. This CDR3 has 15 amino acids. Germline V lookup: CDR1 SNHLY, CDR2 FYNNEI. V lost 6 bases, J lost 2 bases, and 10 bases stayed unmatched. The CDR3 is CASRLSGTATYEQYF. Written as DNA, the CDR3 is TGTGCCAGCAGGCTATCCGGGACAGCGACCTACGAGCAGTACTTC. Looking up the rest from reference TRBV2 and TRBJ2-7 gives the full variable domain: EPEVTQTPSHQVTQMGQEVILRCVPISNHLYFYWYRQILGQKVEFLVSFYNNEISEKSEIFDDQFSVERPDGSNFTLKIRSTKLEDSAMYFCASRLSGTATYEQYFGPGTRLTVT.

The chain recombines TRBV4-3 with TRBJ2-3, with unresolved D. The CDR3 is 13 residues long. Trimming took 8 bases from V and 2 from J, leaving 11 bases between them. Germline CDR1 is LGHNA and CDR2 is YSLEER. The CDR3 nucleotides are TGCGCCAGCCAAAAAGCTAACACAGATACGCAGTATTTT. It encodes CASQKANTDTQYF.